A selection of T cell receptor beta chains follows, all from one sample in a study of Ad26.COV2.S vaccination and SARS-CoV-2 variants. Profiling relied on immunoSEQ multiplex PCR, and the TCRdb table lists in-frame clones only, not all of them. The table lists 380,000 or so clones, 88% of them singletons, with roughly 6% in the top ten. Here the sequenced sample was peripheral blood, taken in a trial of Ad26.COV2.S vaccine versus placebo. The receptors shown here come from a person aged 18-65 years who received the Ad26.COV2.S COVID-19 vaccine or a placebo. The CDR3 runs from the conserved cysteine through the conserved F or W. A D gene is named only where the DNA matches it firmly. Where a row states a size, it is once, few, many or the class of an expanded clone; other rows omit it.

v_call	j_call	d_call	clone_size	cdr3_aa	cdr3_nt
TRBV6-1	TRBJ2-7	TRBD2	.	CASSVGLAGGLWEQYF	TGTGCCAGCAGTGTGGGACTAGCGGGGGGGCTCTGGGAGCAGTACTTC
TRBV5-4	TRBJ2-7	.	.	CASSNRTGRENEQYF	TGTGCCAGCAGCAACCGGACAGGGCGGGAGAACGAGCAGTACTTC
TRBV4-1	TRBJ2-2	.	.	CASSQEDKLYTGELFF	TGCGCCAGCAGCCAAGAGGACAAACTATACACCGGGGAGCTGTTTTTT
TRBV27	TRBJ1-1	TRBD1	.	CASSSGQGNTEAFF	TGTGCCAGCAGTTCCGGACAGGGGAACACTGAAGCTTTCTTT
TRBV28	TRBJ1-2	.	.	CASSLGSGLGYTF	TGTGCCAGCAGTTTAGGATCAGGGCTTGGCTACACCTTC
TRBV14	TRBJ2-2	.	.	CASSRARSAGELFF	TGTGCCAGCAGCCGGGCCAGGTCGGCCGGGGAGCTGTTTTTT
TRBV5-6	TRBJ2-1	TRBD2	.	CASRRVGLYNEQFF	TGTGCCAGCAGACGAGTGGGACTATACAATGAGCAGTTCTTC
TRBV4-2	TRBJ1-1	.	.	CASSPNVGDSSNTEAFF	TGTGCCAGCAGCCCGAATGTTGGAGACAGCTCGAACACTGAAGCTTTCTTT
TRBV6-6	TRBJ2-7	TRBD1	.	CASSWTGKNTYEQYF	TGTGCCAGCAGTTGGACAGGGAAAAATACCTACGAGCAGTACTTC
TRBV27	TRBJ2-7	.	.	CASPNTGYSYEQYF	TGTGCCAGCCCTAATACAGGATACTCCTACGAGCAGTACTTC
TRBV2	TRBJ2-3	.	.	CASIHFGDTQYF	TGTGCCAGCATTCATTTTGGAGATACGCAGTATTTT
TRBV3-1/TRBV3-2	TRBJ2-3	TRBD2	few	CASTSGVRTDTQYF	TGTGCCAGCACTAGCGGGGTTCGCACAGATACGCAGTATTTT
TRBV4-2	TRBJ1-1	.	.	CASRRSPNTEAFF	TGTGCCAGCAGGCGCTCCCCGAACACTGAAGCTTTCTTT
TRBV2	TRBJ2-5	TRBD1	.	CASSATGSSMETQYF	TGTGCCAGCAGTGCGACAGGGAGTTCTATGGAGACCCAGTACTTC
TRBV27	TRBJ1-1	.	.	CASVDRTEAFF	TGTGCCAGCGTCGACAGAACTGAAGCTTTCTTT
TRBV5-1	TRBJ2-7	TRBD2	.	CASSLRTSGSYEQYF	TGCGCCAGCAGCTTAAGGACTAGCGGGAGTTACGAGCAGTACTTC
TRBV3-1/TRBV3-2	TRBJ2-3	.	.	CASSQIITDTQYF	TGTGCCAGCAGCCAAATAATCACAGATACGCAGTATTTT
TRBV28	TRBJ1-4	.	.	CASSTAWGAKLFF	TGTGCCAGCAGTACCGCGTGGGGGGCTAAACTGTTTTTT
TRBV7-2	TRBJ2-1	TRBD2	.	CASSSLRLAGGPYNEQFF	TGTGCCAGCAGCTCACTCCGGTTAGCGGGAGGTCCCTACAATGAGCAGTTCTTC
TRBV7-8	TRBJ2-2	TRBD2	.	CASSLGYSGGANGGELFF	TGTGCCAGCAGCTTGGGCTATAGCGGGGGCGCGAACGGCGGGGAGCTGTTTTTT
TRBV5-4	TRBJ2-7	.	.	CASSLVRDEQYF	TGTGCCAGCAGCTTGGTCCGGGACGAGCAGTACTTC
TRBV16	TRBJ1-1	.	.	CASSRNRAATEAFF	TGTGCCAGCAGCCGAAACAGGGCAGCGACTGAAGCTTTCTTT
TRBV10-3	TRBJ2-7	.	.	CAISADNDEQYF	TGTGCCATCAGTGCGGACAATGACGAGCAGTACTTC
TRBV7-3	TRBJ2-7	.	.	CASSLGQPYEQYF	TGTGCCAGCAGCTTAGGCCAGCCCTACGAGCAGTACTTC
TRBV7-9	TRBJ2-1	.	.	CASSLVVLHSYNEQFF	TGTGCCAGCAGCTTAGTCGTACTTCACTCCTACAATGAGCAGTTCTTC
TRBV7-9	TRBJ1-2	TRBD1	few	CASSSTLGQLRRGYTF	TGTGCCAGCAGTTCCACTCTGGGACAGCTTCGGAGGGGCTACACCTTC
TRBV5-1	TRBJ2-1	.	.	CASSPGRELNEQFF	TGCGCCAGCAGCCCCGGCAGGGAGCTCAATGAGCAGTTCTTC
TRBV4-2	TRBJ2-7	TRBD2	.	CASSQGGGRTYEQYF	TGTGCCAGCAGCCAAGGAGGCGGGAGGACCTACGAGCAGTACTTC
TRBV15	TRBJ2-5	.	.	CATSYLPGAETQYF	TGTGCCACCAGCTATCTGCCTGGGGCAGAGACCCAGTACTTC
TRBV7-9	TRBJ1-2	.	.	CASSWGGTRGYTF	TGTGCCAGCAGCTGGGGGGGAACTAGGGGCTACACCTTC
TRBV20-1	TRBJ2-7	.	.	CSARDTTVQYF	TGCAGTGCTAGAGATACGACAGTCCAGTACTTC
TRBV19	TRBJ1-2	.	.	CASSVGTANYGYTF	TGTGCCAGTAGTGTGGGTACGGCTAACTATGGCTACACCTTC
TRBV11-2	TRBJ2-3	.	.	CASSPSRGLGGYTDTQYF	TGTGCCAGCAGCCCATCACGGGGCCTAGGAGGCTACACAGATACGCAGTATTTT
TRBV13	TRBJ2-3	TRBD1	once	CASTPGQGVDTQYF	TGTGCCAGCACCCCGGGACAGGGCGTGGATACGCAGTATTTT
TRBV30	TRBJ1-2	TRBD1	.	CASSRDRGGYTF	TGTGCCTCCTCCCGGGACAGGGGTGGCTACACCTTC
TRBV11-2	TRBJ2-1	TRBD2	.	CASSSAGVVYNEQFF	TGTGCCAGCAGCTCAGCGGGAGTTGTCTACAATGAGCAGTTCTTC
TRBV10-3	TRBJ2-2	.	.	CAIRNRDGLPSKTQKSNTGELFF	TGTGCCATCAGAAACCGGGACGGCCTCCCGTCAAAGACCCAAAAATCGAACACCGGGGAGCTGTTTTTT
TRBV9	TRBJ2-1	.	.	CASSRSYNEQFF	TGTGCCAGCTCCCGCTCCTACAATGAGCAGTTCTTC
TRBV29-1	TRBJ1-1	.	.	CSVVNRGVTEAFF	TGCAGCGTCGTCAACCGGGGCGTCACTGAAGCTTTCTTT
TRBV20-1	TRBJ1-1	.	.	CSAGGYTEAFF	TGCAGTGCCGGAGGGTACACTGAAGCTTTCTTT
TRBV19	TRBJ2-1	.	once	CASSVKVGRYNEQFF	TGTGCCAGTAGTGTGAAGGTGGGTCGCTACAATGAGCAGTTCTTC
TRBV5-4	TRBJ2-3	.	.	CASSLDRVDTQYF	TGTGCCAGCAGCTTGGACAGGGTAGATACGCAGTATTTT
TRBV2	TRBJ1-5	.	.	CASSEIAVASNQPQHF	TGTGCCAGCAGTGAAATAGCCGTAGCTAGCAATCAGCCCCAGCATTTT
TRBV6-4	TRBJ1-1	TRBD1	.	CASSLTGGRTEAFF	TGTGCCAGCAGTCTGACAGGGGGAAGGACTGAAGCTTTCTTT
TRBV7-9	TRBJ1-3	.	once	CASSSGERGGNTIYF	TGTGCCAGCAGCTCCGGGGAGAGGGGAGGAAACACCATATATTTT
TRBV10-3	TRBJ1-5	.	once	CAISPWGGSNQPQHF	TGTGCCATCAGCCCATGGGGGGGAAGCAATCAGCCCCAGCATTTT
TRBV30	TRBJ2-7	.	.	CAWGRVTYEQYF	TGTGCCTGGGGCAGGGTTACCTACGAGCAGTACTTC
TRBV7-8	TRBJ2-3	TRBD2	once	CASSFRLAGAQLTDTQYF	TGTGCCAGCAGCTTTCGGTTAGCGGGAGCGCAATTAACAGATACGCAGTATTTT
TRBV28	TRBJ2-7	.	.	CASSLVWGEFEQYF	TGTGCCAGCAGTTTAGTATGGGGCGAGTTCGAGCAGTACTTC
TRBV6-6	TRBJ1-3	.	once	CASSPTSSRVLANTIYF	TGTGCCAGCAGTCCCACCTCCTCCAGGGTGCTGGCGAACACCATATATTTT
TRBV28	TRBJ2-4	TRBD1	.	CASSPSAGQGMGIQYF	TGTGCCAGCAGTCCCTCCGCGGGACAGGGGATGGGGATTCAGTACTTC
TRBV5-8	TRBJ1-1	.	once	CASSLASGTEAFF	TGTGCCAGCAGCTTGGCCTCCGGGACTGAAGCTTTCTTT
TRBV30	TRBJ2-7	TRBD1	.	CAWDRDRVGYEQYF	TGTGCCTGGGACCGGGACAGAGTTGGCTACGAGCAGTACTTC
TRBV2	TRBJ1-1	TRBD1	.	CASSGDRNTEAFF	TGTGCCAGCAGTGGGGACAGGAACACTGAAGCTTTCTTT
TRBV5-5	TRBJ1-4	TRBD1	.	CASSQGTGAQELFF	TGTGCCAGCAGCCAAGGGACAGGGGCTCAGGAACTGTTTTTT